The 20 T cell receptor beta chains given below trace back to one sample, sequenced in a study of T cell responses to AZD1222 COVID-19 vaccine. Using immunoSEQ multiplex PCR, the repertoire was profiled, and TCRdb retains in-frame clones only, with some absent. The data hold 90,000 to 150,000 clones, with roughly 90% observed a single time. This specimen was peripheral blood, taken on day 0 of AZD1222 vaccination. Receptors were obtained from an adult in good health.

V gene TRBV24-1 combines with J gene TRBJ1-4; D ambiguous. Germline V gene sequence: CDR1 KGHDR, CDR2 SFDVKD. Trimming left V 0 bases short and J 6 bases short, with 10 bases between. The CDR3 has 15 amino acids. CDR3 bases: TGTGCCACCAGTGATTTGCGAAGTACTGATGAAAAACTGTTTTTT. Its translation: CATSDLRSTDEKLFF.

This clone was counted between two and nine times. V usage is TRBV19 and J usage is TRBJ1-3; D remains unclear. Per germline, CDR1 LNHDA and CDR2 SQIVND (reference sequence). This CDR3 spans 15 amino acids. V was shortened by 6 bases and J by 0 bases, with 12 bases between the two germline ends. The CDR3 DNA reads as TGTGCCAGTAGCTCCCTGTGGGGCTCTGGAAACACCATATATTTT. As protein: CASSSLWGSGNTIYF.

The genes are TRBV2 and TRBJ1-4, with D possibly TRBD1 on 6 matching bases. CDR1 is SNHLY and CDR2 is FYNNEI in the germline V gene. With 4 bases removed from V and 4 bases from J, the gap between germline ends came to 10 bases. The CDR3 loop spans 14 amino acids. DNA of the CDR3: TGTGCCAGCAGTGGGACAGACTATAATGAAAAACTGTTTTTT. The encoded protein is CASSGTDYNEKLFF. Drawing the rest from reference TRBV2 and TRBJ1-4, the complete variable domain is EPEVTQTPSHQVTQMGQEVILRCVPISNHLYFYWYRQILGQKVEFLVSFYNNEISEKSEIFDDQFSVERPDGSNFTLKIRSTKLEDSAMYFCASSGTDYNEKLFFGSGTQLSVL.

The table lists this clone with a few counts. The chain is built from TRBV10-1 and TRBJ2-7; D is unclear. This CDR3 region has 13 residues. Trimming removed 7 bases at V and 2 bases at J, with 12 bases between. Germline values: CDR1 WNHNN, CDR2 SYGVQD (reference sequence). CDR3 sequence (DNA): TGCGCCAGCAAGCCCTTGACTCCCTACGAGCAGTACTTC. Protein product: CASKPLTPYEQYF.

The V gene is TRBV18, the J gene TRBJ2-5; D is perhaps TRBD1 (8 bases). Germline loops: CDR1 KGHSH, CDR2 LQKENI. V was clipped by 6 bases and J by 5 bases, with 19 bases between them. The CDR3 has 15 residues. CDR3 sequence reads: CASSASGQGRETQYF. CDR3 DNA: TGTGCCAGCTCCGCTAGCGGACAGGGACGGGAGACCCAGTACTTC.

The chain uses TRBV4-1 and TRBJ1-2; the D gene is possibly TRBD1 (6 bases). The CDR3 is 13 residues long. The V end was cut by 1 base, the J end by 8 bases, with 11 bases between. CDR1 MGHRA and CDR2 YSYEKL come from the germline V gene. CDR3: CASSQVTGLGYTF. The CDR3 bases are TGCGCCAGCAGCCAAGTTACAGGGCTAGGCTACACCTTC.

The chain carries TRBV19 and TRBJ1-2; no reliable D call. Trimming removed 5 bases at V and 8 bases at J, with 18 bases between. CDR3 length: 14 amino acids. Looked up from germline, CDR1 is LNHDA and CDR2 is SQIVND (reference sequence). The CDR3 DNA reads TGTGCCAGTAGTCCCCGAGGTGTGTCCGGCGGCTACACCTTC. It codes for CASSPRGVSGGYTF.

The chain combines TRBV10-3 with TRBJ1-2; no clear D. This CDR3 has 16 residues. Germline CDR1 ENHRY, CDR2 SYGVKD. Between the trimmed V and J ends, which lost 2 bases and 8 bases, there was a span of 21 bases. The CDR3 loop is CAISEGVSGSQRGYTF. CDR3 coding DNA: TGTGCCATCAGTGAGGGAGTTTCCGGGTCCCAGAGAGGCTACACCTTC.

This clone was seen only once. The rearrangement uses TRBV10-1 and TRBJ2-2; 13 nucleotides match TRBD2. The V gene end was trimmed by 3 bases and the J gene end by 6 bases; junction bases not matched to a gene: 4. The length of the CDR3 is 16 residues. Germline V gene lookup returns CDR1 WNHNN and CDR2 SYGVQD (reference sequence). The CDR3 spells CASSELAGGTAGELFF. The CDR3 DNA reads as TGCGCCAGCAGTGAACTAGCGGGGGGGACGGCCGGGGAGCTGTTTTTT.

In this sample, this clone turned up once. The chain uses TRBV4-2 and TRBJ1-4, with 8 nucleotides matching TRBD1. Per the germline V gene, CDR1 is LGHNA and CDR2 is YNFKEQ. CDR3 length: 16 residues. J gave up 6 bases and V 0 bases, and 6 bases lay outside the gene matches. The CDR3: CASSQDVEDRDEKLFF. The CDR3 DNA reads TGTGCCAGCAGCCAAGATGTGGAGGACAGGGATGAAAAACTGTTTTTT.

The V gene is TRBV27, the J gene TRBJ1-6, with D perhaps TRBD1 (5 bases). Between the trimmed V and J ends, which lost 0 bases and 16 bases, there was a span of 10 bases. CDR3 length: 12 amino acids. Germline V lookup: CDR1 MNHEY, CDR2 SMNVEV (reference sequence). CDR3 protein: CASSLSGGRLHF. The DNA of the CDR3 is TGTGCCAGCAGTTTATCGGGGGGTCGGCTCCACTTT.

The gene calls are TRBV12-3 or TRBV12-4 and TRBJ1-2; 8 bases map to TRBD1. The junction had 6 bases not matched to a gene; V was cut back by 6 bases and J by 6 bases. The length of the CDR3 is 13 residues. CDR3 nucleotides: TGTGCCAGCAGCCGACAGGGGCGGCATGGCTACACCTTC. This sequence encodes CASSRQGRHGYTF.

The chain employs TRBV7-3 and TRBJ2-5; 8 bases fit TRBD2. Germline V gene sequence: CDR1 SGHTA, CDR2 FQGTGA. The V gene end was trimmed by 8 bases and the J gene end by 5 bases; junction bases not matched to a gene: 7. The CDR3 runs 13 residues. The CDR3 DNA reads TGTGCCAGCGCCTCGGGGGGGCAGGAGACCCAGTACTTC. This translates into CASASGGQETQYF.

The V call is TRBV7-3, the J call TRBJ1-4, with D unresolved. Trimming cost V 0 bases and J 7 bases, with 12 bases left between them. The CDR3 spans 15 residues. Germline CDR1 is SGHTA and CDR2 is FQGTGA. This chain's CDR3 is CASSLTGIGGEKLFF. In DNA, the CDR3 is TGTGCCAGCAGCTTAACGGGGATAGGCGGTGAAAAACTGTTTTTT.

The chain couples TRBV5-1 to TRBJ2-1; 10 bases map to TRBD2. V dropped 4 bases and J dropped 4; count of bases not matched to a gene: 8. Germline V gene data show CDR1 as SGHRS and CDR2 as YFSETQ. The CDR3 length is 16 residues. The CDR3 DNA reads TGCGCCAGCAGCCCCAGGCTAGCGGGGGATTACAATGAGCAGTTCTTC. Its translation is CASSPRLAGDYNEQFF. The whole variable domain, remainder taken from reference TRBV5-1 and TRBJ2-1, is KAGVTQTPRYLIKTRGQQVTLSCSPISGHRSVSWYQQTPGQGLQFLFEYFSETQRNKGNFPGRFSGRQFSNSRSEMNVSTLELGDSALYLCASSPRLAGDYNEQFFGPGTRLTVL.

The chain carries TRBV6-5 and TRBJ1-6; no firm D call. The CDR3 length is 15 residues. The germline V and J ends were trimmed by 6 bases and 8 bases, with 17 bases remaining between them. In germline, CDR1 is MNHEY, CDR2 SVGAGI. The CDR3 loop is CASSLGTGRDSPLHF. In DNA form, the CDR3 reads TGTGCCAGCAGCCTCGGAACCGGCAGAGATTCACCCCTCCACTTT.

V usage is TRBV10-3 and J usage is TRBJ2-1; D uncertain. With 6 bases removed from V and 6 bases from J, the gap between germline ends came to 9 bases. Per germline, CDR1 ENHRY and CDR2 SYGVKD. The CDR3 runs 12 residues. This CDR3 is CAISGSGNEQFF. CDR3 DNA sequence: TGTGCCATCAGCGGTAGTGGCAATGAGCAGTTCTTC.

The chain employs TRBV4-2 and TRBJ2-7; 8 positions agree with TRBD1. The CDR3 sequence is 13 residues long. Per germline, CDR1 LGHNA and CDR2 YNFKEQ. The V and J ends lost 10 bases and 2 bases, in that order; junction bases with no gene match: 7. The CDR3 DNA follows: TGTGCCACCCAGGACAGGGTAACCTACGAGCAGTACTTC. Its translation: CATQDRVTYEQYF.

The chain joins TRBV7-2 to TRBJ2-7; a possible D gene is TRBD2 (7 bases). The V gene's germline CDR1 is SGHTA and CDR2 FQGNSA. V was shortened by 6 bases and J by 6 bases, with 24 bases between the two germline ends. This CDR3 has 16 amino acids. CDR3 loop: CASSSRNRASGAEQYF. DNA of the CDR3: TGTGCCAGCAGTTCAAGGAACAGGGCCAGCGGGGCCGAGCAGTACTTC.

The chain recombines TRBV5-4 with TRBJ2-5; D is perhaps TRBD2 (5 bases). CDR3 length: 15 amino acids. Germline V CDR1 and CDR2: SGHNT, YYREEE (reference sequence). With 1 base removed from V and 1 base from J, the gap between germline ends came to 11 bases. CDR3 amino acids: CASSLFGGGQETQYF. For the CDR3, the DNA is TGTGCCAGCAGCTTGTTTGGAGGTGGCCAAGAGACCCAGTACTTC.